Presented here are 10 T cell receptor beta chains from one specimen sequenced in a study of shared clonotypes between healthy human individuals. Some clones are missing from TCRdb's copy, which holds only in-frame ones; the method was immunoSEQ multiplex PCR. This table has some 680,000 clones, roughly 72% appearing once. Sequences were obtained from memory CD4+ T cells sorted from blood. Documented subset: CD45RA-negative fraction. All receptors come from a young woman in good health.

This sequence joins TRBV29-1 and TRBJ2-3, with 10 bases matching TRBD2. The V segment lost 0 bases and the J segment 2 bases; nucleotides outside the gene matches: 5. Germline V gene data show CDR1 as SQVTM and CDR2 as ANQGSEA. This CDR3 has 16 residues. Written as DNA, the CDR3 is TGCAGCGTTGAAGATCTGAGCGGGAGGGCCACAGATACGCAGTATTTT. Amino acid sequence: CSVEDLSGRATDTQYF.

A few counts support this clone. The rearrangement links TRBV27 to TRBJ2-1; TRBD2 matches 14 bases. The CDR3 runs 15 residues. V was pared by 6 bases and J by 12 bases, with 10 bases of the junction left unmatched. Germline CDR1 and CDR2: MNHEY and SMNVEV (reference sequence). Written as DNA, the CDR3 is TGTGCCAGCAGCTCCGGGACTAGCGGGGGTAGGAGGCAGTTCTTC. Translation gives CASSSGTSGGRRQFF.

This chain connects TRBV2 to TRBJ2-7; D gene ambiguous. The CDR3 is 13 residues long. The V gene lost 4 bases and the J gene lost 8 bases, with 15 bases spanning the gap. The V gene's germline CDR1 is SNHLY and CDR2 FYNNEI. CDR3 bases: TGTGCCAGCAGTGTGCCGGGCTGGTACAAGCAGTACTTC. Its translation: CASSVPGWYKQYF. Supplemented by reference TRBV2 and TRBJ2-7, the full variable domain reads EPEVTQTPSHQVTQMGQEVILRCVPISNHLYFYWYRQILGQKVEFLVSFYNNEISEKSEIFDDQFSVERPDGSNFTLKIRSTKLEDSAMYFCASSVPGWYKQYFGPGTRLTVT.

The V gene is TRBV5-1, the J gene TRBJ2-2; 13 bases match TRBD2. The germline V gene encodes CDR1 SGHRS and CDR2 YFSETQ. Trimming at V came to 4 bases and at J to 6 bases, leaving 6 bases not matched to a gene. This CDR3 is built from 16 residues. The chain's CDR3 is CASSDGLAGVSGELFF. The CDR3 DNA reads TGCGCCAGCAGCGATGGACTAGCGGGAGTATCCGGGGAGCTGTTTTTT.

V gene TRBV5-4 combines with J gene TRBJ2-3; 13 positions match TRBD2. CDR1 is SGHNT and CDR2 is YYREEE in the germline V gene (reference sequence). The CDR3 totals 18 residues. After removal of 4 bases from V and 6 bases from J, the junction contained 14 bases not matched to a gene. The CDR3 DNA reads as TGTGCCAGCAGCCGAGGACTAGCGGGAGATGCAGCGGGGGATACGCAGTATTTT. It codes for CASSRGLAGDAAGDTQYF.

The chain has TRBV27 and TRBJ2-1; 8 nucleotides agree with TRBD2. The V gene end was trimmed by 11 bases and the J gene end by 5 bases; junction bases not matched to a gene: 17. The CDR3 contains 16 residues. Germline CDR1 MNHEY, CDR2 SMNVEV (reference sequence). CDR3 amino acids: CASLVLGRGRHNEQFF. DNA for the CDR3: TGTGCCTCTTTAGTCCTCGGGAGGGGGAGACACAATGAGCAGTTCTTC.

The J gene is TRBJ2-1, the V gene TRBV10-3, with D unresolved. This CDR3 is built from 14 residues. Looked up from germline, CDR1 is ENHRY and CDR2 is SYGVKD. Trimming took off 6 bases at V and 10 bases at J, with 19 bases between the two ends. The CDR3 reads CAIRRNRTSLEQFF. The CDR3, as DNA: TGTGCCATCAGGAGAAACCGGACGTCTCTCGAGCAGTTCTTC.

This chain joins TRBV2 and TRBJ2-7; D unclear. V was clipped by 6 bases and J by 5 bases, with 17 bases between them. The CDR3 is 14 residues long. CDR1 and CDR2 (germline): SNHLY, FYNNEI. The CDR3 protein is CASSLFGVTHEQYF. The CDR3 DNA follows: TGTGCCAGCAGCCTCTTTGGCGTGACCCACGAGCAGTACTTC.

This rearrangement joins TRBV19 to TRBJ2-6; TRBD1 matches at 10 bases. Trimming removed 8 bases from V and 3 bases from J; junction bases left unmatched: 10. The germline V gene has CDR1 LNHDA and CDR2 SQIVND (reference sequence). CDR3 length: 17 residues. CDR3 nucleotide sequence: TGTGCCAGTCGGGGCGGGACAGGGGCGCGTGGGGCCAACGTCCTGACTTTC. Amino acids: CASRGGTGARGANVLTF.

The chain combines TRBV2 with TRBJ2-5; TRBD1 aligns across 7 bases. This CDR3 contains 14 residues. With 5 bases clipped from V and 2 bases from J, the junction kept 5 bases outside the gene matches. The germline V gene has CDR1 SNHLY and CDR2 FYNNEI. DNA for the CDR3: TGTGCCAGCAGTCCCGGACAGGCTCAAGAGACCCAGTACTTC. This sequence encodes CASSPGQAQETQYF.